This T cell receptor (beta chain) emerged from a study of regulatory T cells in long-lasting Graves disease. The overall study: Patients with new Graves' disease had used antithyroid drugs below 3 months. Whole-study results and caveats: When disease was persistent, TRBV28, TRBJ1-2 and TRBJ2-5 were the favored segments. Limited samples may have lowered accuracy. Analysis covered peripheral blood alone, not thyroid tissue.

Combining iRepertoire HTBI primers with Arm-PCR of CDR3 regions, the authors built TCR beta libraries. Each CDR3 protein gets one entry after TCRdb re-called the multiplex PCR reads with MiXCR. This sample carries 550,000 to 700,000 distinct CDR3 sequences, about 16% of them seen once, and the ten largest clones take about 11%. Time point noted: newly diagnosed GD, antithyroid drugs for less than 3 months. PBMC RNA was the source of the TCR library. This CDR3 is 13 amino acids long. Trimming left V 0 bases short and J 10 bases short, with 11 bases between. Per germline, CDR1 SGDLS and CDR2 YYNGEE. About this clonotype itself: No antigen is known for it.

These data also featured in a second study, about T cells in Graves' hyperthyroidism and ophthalmopathy.

The sample consisted of peripheral blood mononuclear cells (PBMCs), taken at new diagnosis, from a patient treated with antithyroid drugs. This chain joins TRBV9 and TRBJ2-1, with D possibly being TRBD2 (6 bases). The TCR sequence derives from a man aged 18 to 29 with Graves disease. CDR3 coding DNA: TGTGCCAGCAGCGTAGGGAGGGCGGAGGAGCAGTTCTTC. It yields the protein CASSVGRAEEQFF.